This TCR beta chain was identified during a study of blood T cell repertoires in COVID-19 (dated by TCRdb to about 2020). About the investigation overall: Collaborator samples came from the United States, Italy and Spain and covered acute and convalescent phases of COVID-19. The material from the prospective study consisted of cDNA or gDNA derived from T cells, B-cell-depleted T cells, or PBMCs. The dataset comprised deeply sampled blood TCRbeta repertoires from subjects exposed to, actively infected with, or recovered from COVID-19. A freely available public database, intended as a resource for researchers studying the immune response to SARS-CoV-2, is where the repertoires were released. The samples were drawn from the first 160 participants of the ongoing ImmuneRACE study and from 1,200 or so subjects provided by 6 global collaborators. Nearly every sample came with metadata listing a de-identified subject ID, COVID-19 status, age in years and sex. Where HLA class I and class II types were available, the types were taken from metadata supplied by the sample provider, not from assay-based typing. The study at large found these results: Clinical and demographic metadata were provided uncurated, with the amount varying by source and participant.

The junction shows trimming of 4 bases on V and 7 bases on J, and the gene matches do not reach 9 bases of it. Spanning cysteine to phenylalanine, the CDR3 consists of 15 amino acids. Only the CDR3 DNA stays, 45 bases, in frame from base 1. From a lookup of the germline V gene, CDR1 and CDR2 are MNHEY and SVGAGI. TCRbeta CDR3 regions were amplified from genomic DNA using the immunoSEQ Assay, a bias-controlled multiplex PCR. The authors' pipeline ran thus. The number of nucleated cells in each sample was estimated from the amplification of reference gene primers within the assay. To quantify the absolute abundance of each unique TCRbeta CDR3 rearrangement, sequence reads were collapsed and filtered. For each sample, productive Simpson clonality was calculated as the square root of Simpson's diversity index across productive rearrangements. As stored in TCRdb, this immuneACCESS dataset retains in-frame rearrangements with V and J assigned. A fraction of the clones does not appear; measured against another copy, unresolved V genes explain less than half of the discrepancy, and the remainder lacks a known reason. V and J calls and clone size are as listed in that table; D and trimming were resolved from the DNA. This sample comprises under 200,000 clones, about 83% of them detected only once. Approximately 1.5% of the sample is in the top ten clones.

Concerning this clone: Its antigen is not yet known. No base quality values were provided; no much bigger clone lies one nucleotide off.

The collaborating institutions used their own protocols to collect whole blood in K2EDTA tubes. For TCRbeta analysis, collaborators shipped samples as frozen whole blood, isolated PBMCs, or DNA extracted from either of those sample types. The specimen was peripheral blood. The TCR sequence derives from a human donor in a cohort sampled during active COVID-19. The chain joins TRBV6-5 to TRBJ2-1; TRBD2 matches 8 bases in the middle. In nucleotide form, the sequence is TGTGCCAGCAGTTCAAGGGGACGCGGGGGGAATGAGCAGTTCTTC. This yields the protein CASSSRGRGGNEQFF.